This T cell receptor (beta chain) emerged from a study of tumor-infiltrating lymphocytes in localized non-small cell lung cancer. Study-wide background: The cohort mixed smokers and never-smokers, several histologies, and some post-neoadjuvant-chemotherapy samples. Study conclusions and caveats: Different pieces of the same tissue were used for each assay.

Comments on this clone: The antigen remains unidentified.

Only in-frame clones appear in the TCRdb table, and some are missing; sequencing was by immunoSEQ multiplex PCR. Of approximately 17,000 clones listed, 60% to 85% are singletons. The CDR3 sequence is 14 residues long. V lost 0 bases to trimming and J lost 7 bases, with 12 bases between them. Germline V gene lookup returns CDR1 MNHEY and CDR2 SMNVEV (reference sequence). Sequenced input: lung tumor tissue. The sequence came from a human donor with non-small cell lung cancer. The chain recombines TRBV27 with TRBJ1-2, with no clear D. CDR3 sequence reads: CASSLSVPSVGYTF. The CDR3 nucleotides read TGTGCCAGCAGTTTATCAGTTCCCTCGGTTGGCTACACCTTC.